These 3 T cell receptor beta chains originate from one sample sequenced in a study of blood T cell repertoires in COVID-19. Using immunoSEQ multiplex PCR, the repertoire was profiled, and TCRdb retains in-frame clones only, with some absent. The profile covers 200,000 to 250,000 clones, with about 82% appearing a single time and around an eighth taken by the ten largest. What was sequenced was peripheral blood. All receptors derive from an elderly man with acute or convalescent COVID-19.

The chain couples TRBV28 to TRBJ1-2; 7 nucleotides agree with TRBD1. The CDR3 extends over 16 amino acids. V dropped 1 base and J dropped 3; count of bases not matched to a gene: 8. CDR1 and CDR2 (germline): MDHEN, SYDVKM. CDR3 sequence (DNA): TGTGCCAGCAGTTTATCCTACCGACAGGGCCACTATGGCTACACCTTC. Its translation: CASSLSYRQGHYGYTF.

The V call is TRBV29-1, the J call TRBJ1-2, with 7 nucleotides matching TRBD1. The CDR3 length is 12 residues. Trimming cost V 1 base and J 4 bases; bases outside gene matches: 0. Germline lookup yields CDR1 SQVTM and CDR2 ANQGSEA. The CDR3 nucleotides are TGCAGCGTTGAAGCAGGGGGCTATGGCTACACCTTC. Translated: CSVEAGGYGYTF.

The CDR3 bases are TGTGCCAGCAGCTTTTTTTCCAGGGTGAACACTGAAGCTTTCTTT. It yields the protein CASSFFSRVNTEAFF. This chain connects TRBV5-5 to TRBJ1-1, with a tentative D call TRBD1 (5 bases). The CDR3 is made up of 15 amino acids. The V gene's germline CDR1 is SGHKS and CDR2 YYEKEE (reference sequence). V lost 2 bases and J 0 bases, leaving 11 bases between the germline ends.